Below are 23 T cell receptor beta chains sequenced from a single sample in a study of T-cell memory formation after mild COVID-19. TCRdb itself ran the 5' RACE reads through MiXCR, one entry per CDR3 protein. The sample contains fewer than 350,000 distinct CDR3 sequences, approximately 8% of which appear only once. The sequencing input was PBMCs or a T cell subset sorted from them (not recorded which). The receptor source for this set is a man between 18 and 35 years old who had mild COVID-19 (a few samples of this study predate the infection). Cell type and time point are not known.

This chain joins TRBV5-1 and TRBJ2-1; TRBD1 matches 10 bases. The germline CDR1 and CDR2 sequences are SGHRS and YFSETQ. This CDR3 region has 16 residues. After removal of 4 bases from V and 7 bases from J, the junction contained 11 bases not matched to a gene. The CDR3: CASSRTAGQGWNEQFF. CDR3 DNA sequence: TGCGCCAGCAGCCGAACGGCGGGACAGGGGTGGAATGAGCAGTTCTTC.

CDR3 DNA sequence: TGTGCCAGCACCGGAACCGGGACAGGGGCCAATCAGCCCCAGCATTTT. Translated, it gives CASTGTGTGANQPQHF. This rearrangement joins TRBV28 to TRBJ1-5; 10 positions agree with TRBD1. Germline-derived CDR1 and CDR2 are MDHEN and SYDVKM. With V trimmed by 7 bases and J by 3 bases, 9 bases remained unmatched. The CDR3 length is 16 residues.

This clonotype was seen more than once but under ten times. The chain is built from TRBV7-9 and TRBJ2-1; D might be TRBD1 (5 bases). Germline V gene lookup returns CDR1 SEHNR and CDR2 FQNEAQ (reference sequence). This CDR3 is 14 amino acids long. V was shortened by 5 bases and J by 4 bases, with 12 bases between the two germline ends. The CDR3 bases are TGTGCCAGCAGCCCAAGACAGCTATACAATGAGCAGTTCTTC. Its translation is CASSPRQLYNEQFF.

This clonotype showed up just a few times. V gene TRBV12-3 or TRBV12-4 combines with J gene TRBJ1-5; D gene ambiguous. The CDR3 is 12 residues long. The germline V and J ends were trimmed by 3 bases and 4 bases, with 4 bases remaining between them. The chain's CDR3 is CASSLPNQPQHF. The CDR3 nucleotides read TGTGCCAGCAGTTTGCCGAATCAGCCCCAGCATTTT.

The chain combines TRBV19 with TRBJ2-7; either TRBD1 or TRBD2 may fit D (5 bases each). The CDR3 is 14 residues long. CDR1 and CDR2 from the germline V gene are LNHDA and SQIVND (reference sequence). Trimming removed 4 bases from V and 3 bases from J, with 13 bases in between. The CDR3 spells CASSTGTALYEQYF. CDR3 bases: TGTGCCAGTAGTACTGGGACGGCCCTCTACGAGCAGTACTTC.

The sample holds a few counts of this clonotype. J is TRBJ2-3 and V is TRBV12-5; 8 nucleotides match TRBD2. V dropped 4 bases and J dropped 0; count of bases not matched to a gene: 12. Germline V lookup: CDR1 LGHNT, CDR2 FRNRAP. The CDR3 runs to 18 residues. The CDR3 DNA reads as TGTGCTAGTGGTTCACCCCTCGCTTCGGGGGGGAGCACAGATACGCAGTATTTT. It is translated as CASGSPLASGGSTDTQYF.

This clonotype appeared many times. The V gene is TRBV6-5, the J gene TRBJ1-5, with TRBD1 as a possible D gene (5 bases). The CDR3 is 14 amino acids. The V and J ends lost 6 bases and 6 bases respectively, with 15 bases between them. Germline CDR1 is MNHEY and CDR2 is SVGAGI. This CDR3 reads CASRPSIGGQPQHF. The CDR3 DNA is TGTGCCAGCAGACCATCGATTGGGGGTCAGCCCCAGCATTTT.

Turning to this clonotype: At one end, the junction sequence differs from germline, possibly due to a read error. V usage is TRBV4-1 and J usage is TRBJ2-5; D unclear. Germline assignment: CDR1 MGHRA and CDR2 YSYEKL. This CDR3 has 15 residues. The CDR3 protein is CARSQEYGSQETQYF. In DNA, the CDR3 is TGCGCCAGAAGCCAAGAGTACGGTAGCCAAGAGACCCAGTACTTC.

This clonotype was detected only a few times. The chain links TRBV11-2 to TRBJ2-2; D is possibly TRBD1 (6 bases). CDR1 is SGHAT and CDR2 is FQNNGV in the germline V gene. This CDR3 region has 15 residues. The V end lost 4 bases, the J end lost 4 bases, and 13 bases lay between the germline ends. The CDR3: CASSWGRDTTGELFF. The CDR3 coding sequence is TGTGCCAGCAGCTGGGGACGGGACACCACCGGGGAGCTGTTTTTT.

The chain has TRBV7-9 and TRBJ2-4, with 7 bases lining up with TRBD1. CDR1 and CDR2 from the germline V gene are SEHNR and FQNEAQ (reference sequence). Trimming cost V 5 bases and J 0 bases; bases outside gene matches: 7. CDR3 size: 16 residues. The CDR3, as DNA: TGTGCCAGCAGCCACGACAGGGCCTCAGCCAAAAACATTCAGTACTTC. The encoded protein is CASSHDRASAKNIQYF.

In its sample, this clonotype was seen many times. The V gene is TRBV21-1, the J gene TRBJ2-5; the table's D call TRBD1 went unverified against the DNA. TRBV21-1 is classified as a pseudogene. CDR3 length: 15 residues. In nucleotides, the CDR3 is TGTGCCAGCAGCAAAGAGGGTCCAGGGTCCGAGACCCAGTACTTC. Amino acids: CASSKEGPGSETQYF.

This clonotype was counted ten times or more. This chain joins TRBV7-3 and TRBJ2-2; D gene unclear. The CDR3 has 15 residues. The V and J ends lost 4 bases and 1 base respectively, with 10 bases between them. Germline values: CDR1 SGHTA, CDR2 FQGTGA. In DNA form, the CDR3 reads TGTGCCAGCAGCTCGACTTTGGGGAACACCGGGGAGCTGTTTTTT. It yields the protein CASSSTLGNTGELFF.

This clonotype occurred a few times. This chain links TRBV18 with TRBJ2-7, with no clear D. Deletions cut 3 bases from V and 2 bases from J, with 8 bases between. The CDR3 sequence is 13 residues long. From germline, CDR1 is KGHSH and CDR2 LQKENI. The CDR3 DNA sequence: TGTGCCAGCTCACCGACCGAGACCTACGAGCAGTACGTC. Translated, it gives CASSPTETYEQYV.

V is TRBV6-1 and J is TRBJ2-7, with TRBD1 matching 7 bases. This CDR3 region has 13 residues. J was trimmed by 2 bases and V by 6 bases; bases with no gene match: 4. The V gene's germline CDR1 is MNHNS and CDR2 SASEGT. In nucleotides, the CDR3 is TGTGCCAGCAGACGGGACAGCCCCTACGAGCAGTACGTC. It is translated as CASRRDSPYEQYV.

V and J are TRBV20-1 and TRBJ1-2; possibly TRBD1 for D (5 bases). Looked up from germline, CDR1 is DFQATT and CDR2 is SNEGSKA (reference sequence). V was clipped by 6 bases and J by 4 bases, with 21 bases between them. The CDR3 contains 15 residues. In DNA, the CDR3 is TGCAGTGCCCCCCTGCTCGGGGGTAATAGCTATGGCTACACCTTC. This sequence encodes CSAPLLGGNSYGYTF.

This clonotype came up many times. J is TRBJ2-7 and V is TRBV6-2 or TRBV6-3; no definite D call. Germline V gene data show CDR1 as MNHEY and CDR2 as SVGEGT. The CDR3 sequence is 14 residues long. V lost 0 bases and J lost 6, with 12 bases in between. The CDR3 DNA sequence: TGTGCCAGCAGTTACTCCAGAGAGTTTGGCGAGCAGTACGTC. This gives the protein CASSYSREFGEQYV.

This chain uses TRBV6-5 with TRBJ2-5, with D possibly TRBD2 on 6 matching bases. Germline-derived CDR1 and CDR2 are MNHEY and SVGAGI. V lost 0 bases and J lost 1, with 9 bases in between. CDR3 length equals 15 residues. The CDR3 DNA is TGTGCCAGCAGTTACTCGAACGGGGGCCAAGAGACCCAGTACTTC. It yields the protein CASSYSNGGQETQYF.

This clonotype showed up just a few times. This sequence joins TRBV3-1 and TRBJ2-2; 9 bases line up with TRBD1. The V gene end was trimmed by 3 bases and the J gene end by 6 bases; junction bases not matched to a gene: 5. There are 15 residues in the CDR3. CDR1 is LGHDT, CDR2 YNNKEL, per germline (reference sequence). CDR3 loop: CASSQGDRAPGELFF. The CDR3 coding sequence is TGTGCCAGCAGCCAGGGGGACAGGGCCCCCGGGGAGCTGTTTTTT. Combining the CDR3 with reference TRBV3-1 and TRBJ2-2 gives the whole variable domain DTAVSQTPKYLVTQMGNDKSIKCEQNLGHDTMYWYKQDSKKFLKIMFSYNNKELIINETVPNRFSPKSPDKAHLNLHINSLELGDSAVYFCASSQGDRAPGELFFGEGSRLTVL.

The J gene is TRBJ2-2, the V gene TRBV5-1; possibly TRBD2 for D (6 bases). The CDR3 totals 15 residues. CDR1 is SGHRS and CDR2 is YFSETQ in the germline V gene. The V and J ends lost 3 bases and 0 bases respectively, with 9 bases between them. CDR3 coding DNA: TGCGCCAGCAGCTGGGGGGACTCGAACACCGGGGAGCTGTTTTTT. This sequence encodes CASSWGDSNTGELFF.

This clonotype has more than one count but fewer than ten. CDR3 coding DNA: TGTGCCAGCAGCTCAGCGGCTACACAAGATACGCAGTATTTT. Translating it yields CASSSAATQDTQYF. The V and J genes are TRBV5-4 and TRBJ2-3, with a weak D call TRBD2 (5 bases). This CDR3 region has 14 residues. The V gene's germline CDR1 is SGHNT and CDR2 YYREEE (reference sequence). The V gene lost 3 bases and the J gene lost 5 bases, with 13 bases spanning the gap.

This clonotype was found a few times. The chain employs TRBV10-3 and TRBJ1-2, with D possibly being TRBD1 (5 bases). V lost 3 bases to trimming and J lost 5 bases, with 16 bases between them. CDR3 size: 15 residues. Germline values: CDR1 ENHRY, CDR2 SYGVKD. The CDR3 reads CAISDSGKGVYGYTF. The DNA of the CDR3 is TGTGCCATCAGTGATAGCGGAAAAGGGGTATATGGCTACACCTTC.

This clonotype has only a few counts. This chain links TRBV6-5 with TRBJ1-6, with D tentatively TRBD1 (5 bases). Trimming cost V 0 bases and J 5 bases, with 11 bases left between them. This CDR3 comprises 16 residues. CDR1 and CDR2 (germline): MNHEY, SVGAGI. Written as DNA, the CDR3 is TGTGCCAGCAGTTACTCATGGTCAGGGAATAATTCACCCCTCCACTTT. It specifies CASSYSWSGNNSPLHF.

This clonotype was observed many times. This chain links TRBV24-1 with TRBJ2-1, with D perhaps being TRBD1 or TRBD2 (5 bases each). CDR3 size: 14 residues. The V gene lost 4 bases and the J gene lost 10 bases, with 16 bases spanning the gap. Germline V gene lookup returns CDR1 KGHDR and CDR2 SFDVKD. In nucleotides, the CDR3 is TGTGCCACCAGTGAGGGGCATGGGGAGTCGGAGCAGTTCTTC. Translating it yields CATSEGHGESEQFF.